This T cell receptor beta chain appears in the sequencing data of a study of blood T cell repertoires in COVID-19. Study summary: Acute and convalescent COVID-19 samples came from the United States, Italy and Spain. T cells, B-cell-depleted T cells, or PBMCs supplied cDNA or gDNA.

Germline trimming cut 5 bases from V and 2 bases from J; bases unmatched to any gene: 6. The length of the CDR3 is 14 residues. Germline V lookup: CDR1 LNHDA, CDR2 SQIVND (reference sequence). As handled by the study authors: Counts of nucleated cells, estimated from reference gene primer amplification, were obtained. Here immunoSEQ multiplex PCR was the method, and the copy in TCRdb shows in-frame clones only, minus some. From that table come the V and J calls and clone size; the DNA was used to work out D and trimming. This sample has roughly 78,000 clones, with approximately 89% found just once. This sequence joins TRBV19 and TRBJ2-7; 7 bases align to TRBD1. The sample comprised peripheral blood. This sequence originates from a woman in her fifties or sixties with acute or convalescent COVID-19. The CDR3 spells CASSHPGQTYEQYF. The CDR3 DNA is TGTGCCAGTAGTCATCCGGGACAGACCTACGAGCAGTACTTC.